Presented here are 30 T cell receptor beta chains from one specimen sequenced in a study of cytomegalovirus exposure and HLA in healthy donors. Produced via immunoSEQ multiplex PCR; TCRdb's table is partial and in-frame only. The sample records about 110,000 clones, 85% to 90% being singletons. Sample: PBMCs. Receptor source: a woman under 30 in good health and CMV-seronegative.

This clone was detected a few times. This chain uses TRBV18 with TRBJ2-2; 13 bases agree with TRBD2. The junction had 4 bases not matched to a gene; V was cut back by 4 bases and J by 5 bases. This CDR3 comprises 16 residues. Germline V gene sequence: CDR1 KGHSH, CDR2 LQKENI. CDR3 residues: CASSRTSGSGTGELFF. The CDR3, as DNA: TGTGCCAGCTCACGGACTAGCGGGAGTGGGACCGGGGAGCTGTTTTTT.

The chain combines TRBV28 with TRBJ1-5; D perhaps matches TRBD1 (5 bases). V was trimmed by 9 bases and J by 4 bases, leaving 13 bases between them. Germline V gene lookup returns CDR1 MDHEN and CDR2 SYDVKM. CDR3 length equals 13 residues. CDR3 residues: CASIRQTNQPQHF. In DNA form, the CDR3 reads TGTGCCAGTATTCGACAGACGAATCAGCCCCAGCATTTT.

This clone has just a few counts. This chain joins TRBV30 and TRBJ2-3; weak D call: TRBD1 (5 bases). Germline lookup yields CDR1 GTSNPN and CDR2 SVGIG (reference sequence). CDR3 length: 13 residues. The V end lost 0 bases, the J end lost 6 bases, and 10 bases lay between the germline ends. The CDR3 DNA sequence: TGTGCCTGGAGTGTTAGGGGTCGGGATACGCAGTATTTT. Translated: CAWSVRGRDTQYF. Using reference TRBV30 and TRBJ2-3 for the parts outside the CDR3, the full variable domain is SQTIHQWPATLVQPVGSPLSLECTVEGTSNPNLYWYRQAAGRGLQLLFYSVGIGQISSEVPQNLSASRPQDRQFILSSKKLLLSDSGFYLCAWSVRGRDTQYFGPGTRLTVL.

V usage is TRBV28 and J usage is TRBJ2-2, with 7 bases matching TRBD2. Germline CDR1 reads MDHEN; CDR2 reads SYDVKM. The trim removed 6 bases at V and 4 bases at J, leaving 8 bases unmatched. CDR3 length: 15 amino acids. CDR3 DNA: TGTGCCAGCAGGAAGGGAGGGATACGCACCGGGGAGCTGTTTTTT. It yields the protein CASRKGGIRTGELFF.

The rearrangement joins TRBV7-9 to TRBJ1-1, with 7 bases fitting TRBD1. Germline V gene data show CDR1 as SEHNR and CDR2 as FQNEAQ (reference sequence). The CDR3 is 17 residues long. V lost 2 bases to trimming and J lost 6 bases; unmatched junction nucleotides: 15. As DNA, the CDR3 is TGTGCCAGCAGCTTAACCTCCACAGGGGCGACGAAGGCTGAAGCTTTCTTT. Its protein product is CASSLTSTGATKAEAFF.

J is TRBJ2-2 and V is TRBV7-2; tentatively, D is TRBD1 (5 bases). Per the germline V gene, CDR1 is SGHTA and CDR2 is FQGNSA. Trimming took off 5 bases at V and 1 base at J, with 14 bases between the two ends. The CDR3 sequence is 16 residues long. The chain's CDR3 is CASSPVVTGNTGELFF. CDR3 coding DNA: TGTGCCAGCAGCCCCGTGGTAACAGGGAACACCGGGGAGCTGTTTTTT.

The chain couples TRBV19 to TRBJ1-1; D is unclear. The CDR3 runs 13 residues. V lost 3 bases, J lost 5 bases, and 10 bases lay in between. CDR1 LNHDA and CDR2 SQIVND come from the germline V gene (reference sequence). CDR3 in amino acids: CASSMVEGTEAFF. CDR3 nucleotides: TGTGCCAGTAGTATGGTCGAGGGAACTGAAGCTTTCTTT.

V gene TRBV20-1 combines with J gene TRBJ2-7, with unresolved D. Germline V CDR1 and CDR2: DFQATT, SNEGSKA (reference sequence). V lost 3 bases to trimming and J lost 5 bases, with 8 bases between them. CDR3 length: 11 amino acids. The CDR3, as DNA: TGCAGTGCTAGGCCAGAAAACGAGCAGTACTTC. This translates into CSARPENEQYF.

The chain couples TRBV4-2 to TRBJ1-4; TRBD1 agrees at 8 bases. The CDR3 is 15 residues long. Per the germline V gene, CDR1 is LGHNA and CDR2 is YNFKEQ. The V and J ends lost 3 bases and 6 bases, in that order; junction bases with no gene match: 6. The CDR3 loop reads CASSQETGAYEKLFF. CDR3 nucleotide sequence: TGTGCCAGCAGCCAGGAGACAGGGGCTTATGAAAAACTGTTTTTT.

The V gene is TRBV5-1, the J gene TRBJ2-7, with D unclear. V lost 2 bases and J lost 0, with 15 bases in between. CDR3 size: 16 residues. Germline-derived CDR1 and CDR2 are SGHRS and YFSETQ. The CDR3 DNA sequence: TGCGCCAGCAGCTTCATGACCAGCAGGTCCTCCTACGAGCAGTACTTC. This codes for CASSFMTSRSSYEQYF.

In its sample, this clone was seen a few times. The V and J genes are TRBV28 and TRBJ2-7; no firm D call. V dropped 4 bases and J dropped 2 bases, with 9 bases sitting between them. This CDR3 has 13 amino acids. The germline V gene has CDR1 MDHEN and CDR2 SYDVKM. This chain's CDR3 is CASSSTGPYEQYF. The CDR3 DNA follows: TGTGCCAGCAGTTCAACTGGGCCCTACGAGCAGTACTTC.

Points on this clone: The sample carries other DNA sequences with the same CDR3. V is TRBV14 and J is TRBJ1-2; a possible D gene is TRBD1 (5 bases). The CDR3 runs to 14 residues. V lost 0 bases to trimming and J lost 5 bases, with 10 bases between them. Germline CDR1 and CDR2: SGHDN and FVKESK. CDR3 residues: CASSQEIGGYGYTF. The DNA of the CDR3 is TGTGCCAGCAGCCAAGAAATCGGGGGATATGGCTACACCTTC.

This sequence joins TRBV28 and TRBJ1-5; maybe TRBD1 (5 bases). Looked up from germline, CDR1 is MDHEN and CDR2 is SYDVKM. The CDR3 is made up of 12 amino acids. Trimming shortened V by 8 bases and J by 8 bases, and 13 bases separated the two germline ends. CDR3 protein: CASVGGRKPQHF. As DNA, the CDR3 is TGTGCCAGCGTCGGGGGAAGGAAGCCCCAGCATTTT.

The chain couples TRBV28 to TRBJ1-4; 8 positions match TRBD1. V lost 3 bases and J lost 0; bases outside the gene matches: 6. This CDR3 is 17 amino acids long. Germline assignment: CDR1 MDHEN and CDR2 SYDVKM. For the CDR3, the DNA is TGTGCCAGCAGTTTTGTGGGACAGGACGCAACTAATGAAAAACTGTTTTTT. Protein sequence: CASSFVGQDATNEKLFF.

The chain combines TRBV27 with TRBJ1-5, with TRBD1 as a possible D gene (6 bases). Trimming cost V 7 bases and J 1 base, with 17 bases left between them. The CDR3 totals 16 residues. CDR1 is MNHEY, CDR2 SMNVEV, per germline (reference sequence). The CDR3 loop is CASTLTGSKSNQPQHF. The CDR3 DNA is TGTGCCAGCACCTTAACAGGGAGTAAGAGCAATCAGCCCCAGCATTTT.

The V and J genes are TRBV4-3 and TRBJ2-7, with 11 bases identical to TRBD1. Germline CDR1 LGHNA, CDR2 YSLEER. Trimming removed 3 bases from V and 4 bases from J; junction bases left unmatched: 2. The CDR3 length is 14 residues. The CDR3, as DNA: TGCGCCAGCAGCCAGGACAGGGGGCATTACGAGCAGTACTTC. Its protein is CASSQDRGHYEQYF.

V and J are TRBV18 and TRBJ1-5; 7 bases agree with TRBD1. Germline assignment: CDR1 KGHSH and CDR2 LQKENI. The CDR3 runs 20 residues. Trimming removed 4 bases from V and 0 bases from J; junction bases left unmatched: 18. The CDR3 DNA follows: TGTGCCAGCTCACGAAAACTGACAGGGTCAACTACTACTAGCAATCAGCCCCAGCATTTT. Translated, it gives CASSRKLTGSTTTSNQPQHF.

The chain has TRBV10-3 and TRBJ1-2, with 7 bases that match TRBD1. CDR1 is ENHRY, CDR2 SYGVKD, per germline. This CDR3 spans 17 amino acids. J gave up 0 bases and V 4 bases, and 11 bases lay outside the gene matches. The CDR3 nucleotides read TGTGCCATCAGTGGAACAGGGGTTGCCGGCGCTAACTATGGCTACACCTTC. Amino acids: CAISGTGVAGANYGYTF.

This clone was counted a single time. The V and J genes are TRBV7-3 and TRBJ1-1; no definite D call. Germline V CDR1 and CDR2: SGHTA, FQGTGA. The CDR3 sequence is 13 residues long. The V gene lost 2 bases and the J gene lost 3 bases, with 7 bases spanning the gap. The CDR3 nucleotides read TGTGCCAGCAGCTTATTGGAGGACACTGAAGCTTTCTTT. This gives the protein CASSLLEDTEAFF.

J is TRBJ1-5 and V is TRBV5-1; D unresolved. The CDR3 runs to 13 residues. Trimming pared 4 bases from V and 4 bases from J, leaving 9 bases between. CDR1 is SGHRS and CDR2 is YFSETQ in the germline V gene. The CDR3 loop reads CASSELANQPQHF. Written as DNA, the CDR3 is TGCGCCAGCAGCGAGCTTGCTAATCAGCCCCAGCATTTT.

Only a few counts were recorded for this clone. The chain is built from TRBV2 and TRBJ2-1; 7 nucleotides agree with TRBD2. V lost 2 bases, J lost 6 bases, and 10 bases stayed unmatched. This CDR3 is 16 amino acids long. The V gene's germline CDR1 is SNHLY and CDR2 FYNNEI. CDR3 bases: TGTGCCAGCAGTGAATGGGCCGGGACTATGTCCAATGAGCAGTTCTTC. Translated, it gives CASSEWAGTMSNEQFF.

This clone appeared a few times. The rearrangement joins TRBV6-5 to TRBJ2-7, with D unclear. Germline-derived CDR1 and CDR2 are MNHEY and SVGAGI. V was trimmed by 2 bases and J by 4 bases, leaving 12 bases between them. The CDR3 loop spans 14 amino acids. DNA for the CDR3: TGTGCCAGCAGTTACCGGTCTCCCGGTTACGAGCAGTACTTC. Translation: CASSYRSPGYEQYF.

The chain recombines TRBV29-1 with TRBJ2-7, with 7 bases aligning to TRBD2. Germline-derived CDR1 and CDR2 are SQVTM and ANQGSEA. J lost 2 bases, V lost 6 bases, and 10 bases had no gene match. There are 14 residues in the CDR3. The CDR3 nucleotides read TGCAGCGTGAATAAGGGAGGGAGCGCCTACGAGCAGTACTTC. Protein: CSVNKGGSAYEQYF.

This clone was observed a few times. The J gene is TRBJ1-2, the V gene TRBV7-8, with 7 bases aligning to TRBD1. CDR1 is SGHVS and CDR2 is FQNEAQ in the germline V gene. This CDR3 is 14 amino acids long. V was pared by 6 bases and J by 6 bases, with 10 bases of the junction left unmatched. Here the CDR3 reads CASSQLQGPDGYTF. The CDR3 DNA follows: TGTGCCAGCAGTCAACTACAGGGGCCCGATGGCTACACCTTC.

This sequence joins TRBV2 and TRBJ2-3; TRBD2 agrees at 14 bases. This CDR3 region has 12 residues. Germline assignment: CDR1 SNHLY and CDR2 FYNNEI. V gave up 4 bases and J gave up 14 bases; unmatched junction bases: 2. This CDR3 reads CASSVGTSGRYF. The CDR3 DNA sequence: TGTGCCAGCAGTGTAGGGACTAGCGGGAGGTATTTT.

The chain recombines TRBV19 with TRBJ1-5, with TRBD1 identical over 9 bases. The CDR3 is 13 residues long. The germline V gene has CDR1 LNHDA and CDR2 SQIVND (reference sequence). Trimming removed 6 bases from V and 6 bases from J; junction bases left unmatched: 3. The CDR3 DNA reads TGTGCCAGTAGGCGGACAGGGGCTCAGCCCCAGCATTTT. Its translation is CASRRTGAQPQHF.

The CDR3 region has the DNA TGTGCCAGCAGCGATAGCGGGGGTCCTGCCGGCGAGCAGTACTTC. Its translation: CASSDSGGPAGEQYF. V usage is TRBV13 and J usage is TRBJ2-7, with TRBD2 identical over 9 bases. The CDR3 extends over 15 amino acids. The germline CDR1 and CDR2 sequences are PRHDT and FYEKMQ (reference sequence). V shed 5 bases and J 6 bases; nucleotides not matched to a gene: 11.

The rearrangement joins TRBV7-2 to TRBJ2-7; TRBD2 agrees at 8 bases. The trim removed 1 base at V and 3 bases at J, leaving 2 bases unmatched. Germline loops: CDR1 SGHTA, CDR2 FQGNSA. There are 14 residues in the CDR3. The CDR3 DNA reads TGTGCCAGCAGCTTAGATAGCGGGATCTACGAGCAGTACTTC. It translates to CASSLDSGIYEQYF.

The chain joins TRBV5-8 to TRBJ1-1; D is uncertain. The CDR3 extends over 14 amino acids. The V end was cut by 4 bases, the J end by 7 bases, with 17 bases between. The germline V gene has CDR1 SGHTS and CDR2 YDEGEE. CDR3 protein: CASSLLGGSGEAFF. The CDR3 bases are TGTGCCAGCAGCCTGCTAGGAGGGTCGGGTGAAGCTTTCTTT.

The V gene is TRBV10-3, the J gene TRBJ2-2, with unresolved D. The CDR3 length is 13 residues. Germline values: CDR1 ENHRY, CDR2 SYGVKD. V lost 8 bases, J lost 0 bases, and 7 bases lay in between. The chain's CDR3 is CAISPPNTGELFF. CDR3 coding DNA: TGTGCCATCTCTCCCCCGAACACCGGGGAGCTGTTTTTT.